This TCR beta chain was obtained from a study of long-term antiretroviral therapy in people with HIV. Everyone in the study who had HIV was treated in the United States. Survey-level immunoSEQ v3.0 assays were run. Profiled with immunoSEQ multiplex PCR; TCRdb holds only in-frame clones, not every one. In the table there are 30,000 to 35,000 clones, approximately 75% of which are singletons. V was trimmed by 2 bases and J by 6 bases, leaving 11 bases between them. The CDR3 contains 13 residues. Looked up from germline, CDR1 is MNHEY and CDR2 is SVGAGI. This receptor was identified in a man aged 45 to 65 with HIV. The chain couples TRBV6-5 to TRBJ2-7, with D possibly matching TRBD2 (5 bases). Sample: unsorted PBMCs, taken 3 years after starting antiretroviral therapy. CDR3 bases: TGTGCCAGCAGTTACGAGCGAGAGGGCGAGCAGTACTTC. This encodes CASSYEREGEQYF.